The present T cell receptor beta chain was sequenced within a study of blood T cell repertoires in COVID-19. Study context: Sites across the United States, Italy and Spain contributed samples from acute and convalescent COVID-19. T cells, B-cell-depleted T cells, or PBMCs provided the cDNA or gDNA that served as material.

As originally analysed: Estimates of nucleated cell counts were drawn from the amplification of reference gene primers. Profiling relied on immunoSEQ multiplex PCR, and the TCRdb table lists in-frame clones only, not all of them. The V and J calls and clone size are taken from that table; D and trimming were inferred from the DNA. The table shows roughly 260,000 clones, with around nine tenths occurring only once. Germline V CDR1 and CDR2: SEHNR, FQNEAQ (reference sequence). The CDR3 totals 19 residues. Trimming cost V 5 bases and J 2 bases; bases outside gene matches: 8. The receptor was derived from a man aged 40-49 years who had recovered from COVID-19. The sequenced sample consisted of peripheral blood. The genes are TRBV7-9 and TRBJ2-6, with 14 bases lining up with TRBD2. CDR3 coding DNA: TGTGCCAGCAGCCCACGACTAGCGGGAGGGCCTACTGGGGCCAACGTCCTGACTTTC. Translating it yields CASSPRLAGGPTGANVLTF.